This TCR beta chain appears in the sequencing data of a study of regulatory T cells in long-lasting Graves disease. CDR3-region Arm-PCR and iRepertoire HTBI primers produced the TCR beta libraries. From the multiplex PCR reads, TCRdb called clonotypes with MiXCR, one entry per CDR3 protein. The data show about 660,000 distinct CDR3 sequences, about 30% seen once. Time point specified: persistent/refractory GD, antithyroid drugs over 5 years with positive TRAb. PBMCs provided the RNA from which the TCR library was made. CDR1 and CDR2 from the germline V gene are DFQATT and SNEGSKA (reference sequence). The J segment lost 4 bases and the V segment lost 2 bases, leaving 7 bases of the junction unmatched. There are 15 residues in the CDR3.

The clonotype was recovered from a female donor with Graves disease. The V call is TRBV20-1, the J call TRBJ2-2; 7 bases match TRBD1. Source: peripheral blood mononuclear cells (PBMCs), taken when the disease was refractory, from a patient treated with antithyroid drugs. CDR3 protein: CSARPLRGFTGELFF. The CDR3 DNA sequence: TGCAGTGCTAGACCGCTCAGGGGGTTCACCGGGGAGCTGTTTTTT.